This TCR beta chain comes out of a study of cytomegalovirus exposure and HLA in healthy donors. Trimming took 6 bases from V and 4 from J; bases not matched to a gene: 3. The CDR3 has 13 residues. CDR1 and CDR2 (germline): ENHRY, SYGVKD. This clone showed up just a few times. Antigen unknown. The study's findings and limits: For most TCR beta V segments, an earlier analysis put the productive rate at about 87% or about 30% of the time.

Primers included in the PCR were 60 Vbeta and 13 Jbeta primers. Here immunoSEQ multiplex PCR was the method, and the copy in TCRdb shows in-frame clones only, minus some. The sample has 130,000 or so clones, roughly 8.3% seen once; the top ten hold 5% to 6%. This chain joins TRBV10-3 and TRBJ1-2, with 9 positions matching TRBD1. This TCR was recovered from a man between 35 and 55 years old in good health and CMV-seronegative. The sequencing input was PBMCs. The chain's CDR3 is CAIRGQGPYGYTF. DNA of the CDR3: TGTGCCATCAGGGGACAGGGCCCCTATGGCTACACCTTC.